Sequencing of this TCR beta chain was carried out in a study of T cell changes during pregnancy in multiple sclerosis. Clones were sequenced by immunoSEQ multiplex PCR, and TCRdb holds only the in-frame ones, with some missing. The sample comprises fewer than 95,000 clones, around 93% of which are singletons, and approximately 2.2% rests with the top ten. V dropped 0 bases and J dropped 13 bases, with 13 bases sitting between them. Germline CDR1 reads SGHAT; CDR2 reads FQNNGV. CDR3 size: 12 residues. The chain links TRBV11-2 to TRBJ2-7, with D hard to call. This TCR derives from a female donor with multiple sclerosis, enrolled in a pregnancy study. Source: peripheral blood, taken in the third trimester of pregnancy. DNA for the CDR3: TGTGCCAGCAGCTTAGATCTGAGTAGTCCTTACTTC. Translating it yields CASSLDLSSPYF. The full variable domain, rest sourced from reference TRBV11-2 and TRBJ2-7, is EAGVAQSPRYKIIEKRQSVAFWCNPISGHATLYWYQQILGQGPKLLIQFQNNGVVDDSQLPKDRFSAERLKGVDSTLKIQPAKLEDSAVYLCASSLDLSSPYFGPGTRLTVT.